This T cell receptor beta chain was profiled in a study of blood T cells in healthy people across ages (dated by TCRdb to the mid-2010s). Context from the whole study: In model experiments, template switching captured roughly one uniquely barcoded TCR beta cDNA molecule for every two T cells. Using deep sequencing normalized with unique cDNA molecular identifiers, the study measured how TCR beta repertoire diversity changes with age. The donors were split into four age groups: young (average 16 years), middle-aged (about 40), aged (approximately 60) and long-lived (about 74). To avoid experimental bias, donors of different ages were randomly spread across the sequencing lanes. Two additional independent replicas of 1 million unique cDNA reads from the same blood draw were analyzed for two donors (one aged 18 to 30 and one aged 80 or older). Overall study outcomes, separate from this receptor: Because the CMV infection status of the donors was unknown, age-related changes in expanded clonotypes may potentially have been confounded. The long-lived group showed more naive CD4+ T cells, fewer expanded clones and increased TCR diversity than the aged group, suggesting age selection. Observed TCR beta diversity per million T cells fell roughly linearly with age, and a significant reduction was already apparent by age around 40. Estimates of total diversity based on one million sequenced T cells were considered lower bounds and underestimates. There was a strong correlation between observed TCR beta diversity and the percentage of naive T cells measured by flow cytometry. Since profiling was done on bulk unsorted PBMCs, naive and antigen-experienced compartments could not be conclusively compared.

Systemically healthy Caucasian individuals from Russia, approximately 39 in total and aged about 6 to 100 years, were included as donors. Each donor gave approximately 9.4 milliliters of peripheral blood, drawn into EDTA-treated Vacutainer tubes. Ficoll-Paque density-gradient centrifugation was used to isolate PBMCs, with at least 6 million obtained per sample. Total RNA was extracted from PBMCs with Trizol reagent, with at least 5.5 micrograms obtained per sample. For every donor, an aliquot of PBMCs went through flow cytometry to measure the percentages of naive CD45RAhigh/CD27high T cells. In the case of this clonotype: Its antigen remains unidentified. No base quality information exists; no much larger clone differs at one position.

The library was prepared using 5' RACE. Sequencing instrument: Illumina HiSeq 2500. A second PCR of about 7 to 12 cycles was run with a J-beta primer mix and a sample-barcoded 5' primer. A unique molecular identifier was introduced onto each TCR beta cDNA molecule by a template-switch 5' adaptor carrying 12 random nucleotides. Each sample yielded at least 2.5 million CDR3-containing paired-end reads. All of the RNA was converted into first-strand cDNA using the Mint cDNA synthesis kit, with a TRBC-specific oligonucleotide serving as the primer. After uracil-DNA glycosylase treatment, a first 18-cycle PCR used universal primers M1SS and BC2_uni_R on all cDNA. The study's own analysis went as follows. Normalization of each sample was performed by random selection of 1 million high-quality reads, each carrying a distinct molecular identifier. Reads with shared molecular identifiers were discarded instead of being binned into consensus sequences. MiTCR, set to a Q25 quality threshold and the strictest error-elimination algorithm, was used for CDR3 identification, clonotype clustering and error correction. A nonparametric unseen species model using Euler transformation provided a lower-bound estimate of total TCR beta diversity. TCRdb trimmed the raw reads at Q25, called clones with MiXCR and kept productive beta chains. A single entry per CDR3 protein holds the most common genes and DNA from its merged rows. The V and J calls come from TCRdb's annotation, not from the publication. Across this sample there are around 1.5 million distinct CDR3 sequences, with roughly 64% seen only once. The ten largest clones take up under 8.5% of the sample.

Sequences were obtained from blood. The sequence was collected from a man aged 18 to 29 in good health.

The CDR3 in this case is CASSLLSSVKLYNEQFF. The DNA reads TGTGCCAGCAGTTTATTGAGTTCCGTAAAACTTTACAATGAGCAGTTCTTC. This sequence uses TRBV27 and TRBJ2-1, with no reliable assignment of the D segment. Spanning cysteine to phenylalanine, the CDR3 consists of 17 amino acids. CDR3 DNA only is kept here, 51 bases in frame from base 1. At the junction V is shortened by 1 base and J by 4 bases, with 17 bases in between. The germline V gene (reference sequence) supplies CDR1 MNHEY and CDR2 SMNVEV.